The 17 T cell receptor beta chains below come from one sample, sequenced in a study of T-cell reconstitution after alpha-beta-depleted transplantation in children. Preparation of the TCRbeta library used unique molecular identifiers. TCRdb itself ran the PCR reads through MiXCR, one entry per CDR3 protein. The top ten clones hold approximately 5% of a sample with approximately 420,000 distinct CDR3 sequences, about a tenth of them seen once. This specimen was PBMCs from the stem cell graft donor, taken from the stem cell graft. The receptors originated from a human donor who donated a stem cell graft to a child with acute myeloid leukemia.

CDR3 protein: CASSFAGGRQETQYF. CDR3 in DNA: TGTGCCAGCAGTTTTGCGGGGGGTCGACAAGAGACCCAGTACTTC. The chain has TRBV12-3 or TRBV12-4 and TRBJ2-5, with 8 bases matching TRBD2. V lost 3 bases, J lost 2 bases, and 5 bases stayed unmatched. This CDR3 contains 15 residues.

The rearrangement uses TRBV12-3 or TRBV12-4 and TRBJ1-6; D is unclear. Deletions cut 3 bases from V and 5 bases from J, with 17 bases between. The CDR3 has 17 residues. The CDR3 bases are TGTGCCAGCAGTTTCGAGAGAGGTGCGCCGAATAATTCACCCCTCCACTTT. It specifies CASSFERGAPNNSPLHF.

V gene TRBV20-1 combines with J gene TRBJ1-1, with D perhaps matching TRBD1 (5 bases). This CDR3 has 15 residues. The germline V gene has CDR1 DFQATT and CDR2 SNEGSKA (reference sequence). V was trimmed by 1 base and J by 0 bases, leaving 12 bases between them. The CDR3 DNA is TGCAGTGCTAGAGGGGCGACAGCACTGAACACTGAAGCTTTCTTT. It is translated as CSARGATALNTEAFF.

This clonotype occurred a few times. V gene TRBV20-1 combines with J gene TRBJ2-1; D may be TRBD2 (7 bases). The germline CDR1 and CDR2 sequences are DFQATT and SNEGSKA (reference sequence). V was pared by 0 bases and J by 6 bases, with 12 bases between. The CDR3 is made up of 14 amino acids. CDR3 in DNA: TGCAGTGCTAGAGATAGGGGGGGTTCCAATGAGCAGTTCTTC. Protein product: CSARDRGGSNEQFF.

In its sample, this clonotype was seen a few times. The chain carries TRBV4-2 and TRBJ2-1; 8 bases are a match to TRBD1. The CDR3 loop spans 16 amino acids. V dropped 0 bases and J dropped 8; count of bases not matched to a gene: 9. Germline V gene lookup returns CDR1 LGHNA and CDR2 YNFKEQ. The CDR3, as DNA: TGTGCCAGCAGCCAAGAATGGACAGGGATTTTGGATGAGCAGTTCTTC. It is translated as CASSQEWTGILDEQFF.

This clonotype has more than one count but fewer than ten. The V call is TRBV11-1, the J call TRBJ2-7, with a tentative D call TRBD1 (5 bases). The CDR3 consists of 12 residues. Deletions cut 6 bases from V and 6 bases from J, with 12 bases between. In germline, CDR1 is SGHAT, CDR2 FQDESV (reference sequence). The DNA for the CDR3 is TGTGCCAGCAGTCTAGGGGCGACCGAGCAGTACGTC. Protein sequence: CASSLGATEQYV.

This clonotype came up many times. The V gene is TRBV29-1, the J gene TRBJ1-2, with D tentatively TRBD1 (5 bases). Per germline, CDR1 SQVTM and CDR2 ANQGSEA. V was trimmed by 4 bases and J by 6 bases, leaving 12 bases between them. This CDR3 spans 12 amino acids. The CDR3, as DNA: TGCAGCGTTGCGGAGACAGTGAATGGCTACACCTTC. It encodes CSVAETVNGYTF.

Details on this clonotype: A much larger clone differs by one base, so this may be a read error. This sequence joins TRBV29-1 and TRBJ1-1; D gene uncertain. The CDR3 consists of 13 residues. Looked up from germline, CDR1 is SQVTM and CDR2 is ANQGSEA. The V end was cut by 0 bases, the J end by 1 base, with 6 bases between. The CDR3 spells CSVEEGKNTEAFF. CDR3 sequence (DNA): TGCAGCGTTGAAGAGGGCAAGAACACTGAAGCTTTCTTT.

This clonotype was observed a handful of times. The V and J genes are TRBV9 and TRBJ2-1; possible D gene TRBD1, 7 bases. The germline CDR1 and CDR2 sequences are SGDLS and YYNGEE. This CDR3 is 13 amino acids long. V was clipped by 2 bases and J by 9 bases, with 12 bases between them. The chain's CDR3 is CASSVGGGGEQFF. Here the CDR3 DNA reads TGTGCCAGCAGCGTTGGAGGGGGCGGTGAGCAGTTCTTC.

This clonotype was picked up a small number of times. CDR3 sequence: CASSAQGDQETQYF. The CDR3 DNA reads as TGTGCCAGCAGTGCTCAGGGGGATCAAGAGACCCAGTACTTC. This sequence joins TRBV2 and TRBJ2-5, with 7 positions matching TRBD1. The CDR3 runs 14 residues. Germline CDR1 and CDR2: SNHLY and FYNNEI. J was trimmed by 2 bases and V by 4 bases; bases with no gene match: 4.

CDR3 coding DNA: TGCAGTGCCCCCCCGTCCTCCTACAATGAGCAGTTCTTC. Its protein product is CSAPPSSYNEQFF. The chain has TRBV20-1 and TRBJ2-1; D ambiguous. This CDR3 spans 13 amino acids. Between the trimmed V and J ends, which lost 6 bases and 0 bases, there was a span of 9 bases. The germline V gene has CDR1 DFQATT and CDR2 SNEGSKA (reference sequence).

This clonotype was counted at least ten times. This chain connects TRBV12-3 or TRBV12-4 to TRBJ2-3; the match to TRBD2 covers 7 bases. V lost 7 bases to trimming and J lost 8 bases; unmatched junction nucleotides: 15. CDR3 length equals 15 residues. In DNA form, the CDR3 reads TGTGCCAGCACCCTAGAGGGAGGGCCTTCAGGTACGCAGTATTTT. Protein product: CASTLEGGPSGTQYF.

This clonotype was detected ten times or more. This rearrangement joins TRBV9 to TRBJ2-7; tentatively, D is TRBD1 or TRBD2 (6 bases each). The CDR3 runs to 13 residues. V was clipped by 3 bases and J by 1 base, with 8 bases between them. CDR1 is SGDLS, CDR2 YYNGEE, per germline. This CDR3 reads CASSGGTSYEQYF. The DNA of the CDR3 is TGTGCCAGCAGCGGCGGGACATCCTACGAGCAGTACTTC.

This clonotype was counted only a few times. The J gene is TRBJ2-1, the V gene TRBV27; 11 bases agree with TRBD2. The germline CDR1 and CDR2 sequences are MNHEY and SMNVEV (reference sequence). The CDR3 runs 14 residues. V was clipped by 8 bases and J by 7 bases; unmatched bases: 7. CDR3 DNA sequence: TGTGCCAGCTCCATAGCGGGGGGGCCGAATGAGCAGTTCTTC. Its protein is CASSIAGGPNEQFF.

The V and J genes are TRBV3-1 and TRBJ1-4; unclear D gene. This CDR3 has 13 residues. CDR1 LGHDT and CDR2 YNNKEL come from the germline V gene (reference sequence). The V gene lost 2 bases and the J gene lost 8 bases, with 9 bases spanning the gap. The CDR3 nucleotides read TGTGCCAGCAGCCAACCTGGGCGGGAAAAACTGTTTTTT. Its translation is CASSQPGREKLFF.

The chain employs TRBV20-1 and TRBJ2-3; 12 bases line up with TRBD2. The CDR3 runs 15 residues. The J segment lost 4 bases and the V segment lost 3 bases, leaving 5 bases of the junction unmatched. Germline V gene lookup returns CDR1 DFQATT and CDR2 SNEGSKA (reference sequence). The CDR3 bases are TGCAGTGCTAGTCTAGCGGGAGGGCGAGCAGATACGCAGTATTTT. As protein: CSASLAGGRADTQYF.

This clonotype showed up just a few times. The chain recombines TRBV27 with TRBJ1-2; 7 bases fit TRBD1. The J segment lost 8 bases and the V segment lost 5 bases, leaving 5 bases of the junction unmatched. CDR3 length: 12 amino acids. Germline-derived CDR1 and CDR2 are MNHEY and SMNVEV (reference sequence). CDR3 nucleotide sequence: TGTGCCAGCAGTAAAACAGGGGACGGCTACACCTTC. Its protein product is CASSKTGDGYTF.